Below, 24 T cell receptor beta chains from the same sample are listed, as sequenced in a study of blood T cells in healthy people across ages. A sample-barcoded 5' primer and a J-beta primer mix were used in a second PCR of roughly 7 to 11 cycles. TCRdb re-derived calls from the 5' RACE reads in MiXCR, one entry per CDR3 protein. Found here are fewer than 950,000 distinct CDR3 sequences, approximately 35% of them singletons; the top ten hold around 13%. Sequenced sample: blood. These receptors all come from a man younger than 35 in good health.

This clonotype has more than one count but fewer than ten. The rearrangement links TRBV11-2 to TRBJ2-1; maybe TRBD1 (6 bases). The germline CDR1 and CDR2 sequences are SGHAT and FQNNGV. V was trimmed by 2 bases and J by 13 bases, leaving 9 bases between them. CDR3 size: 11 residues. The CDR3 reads CASSLRDTQFF. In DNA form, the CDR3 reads TGTGCCAGCAGCTTAAGGGACACCCAGTTCTTC.

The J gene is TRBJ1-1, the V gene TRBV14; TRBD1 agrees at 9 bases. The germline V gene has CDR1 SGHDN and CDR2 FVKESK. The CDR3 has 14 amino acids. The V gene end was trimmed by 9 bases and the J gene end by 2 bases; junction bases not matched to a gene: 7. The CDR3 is CASRKQGANTEAFF. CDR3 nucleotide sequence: TGTGCCAGTAGGAAACAGGGGGCTAACACTGAAGCTTTCTTT.

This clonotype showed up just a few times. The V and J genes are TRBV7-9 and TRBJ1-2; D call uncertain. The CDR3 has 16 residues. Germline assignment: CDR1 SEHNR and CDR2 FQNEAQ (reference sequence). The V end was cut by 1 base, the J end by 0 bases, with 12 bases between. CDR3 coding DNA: TGTGCCAGCAGCTTAGAGGCCCGGCCTCCTAACTATGGCTACACCTTC. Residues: CASSLEARPPNYGYTF.

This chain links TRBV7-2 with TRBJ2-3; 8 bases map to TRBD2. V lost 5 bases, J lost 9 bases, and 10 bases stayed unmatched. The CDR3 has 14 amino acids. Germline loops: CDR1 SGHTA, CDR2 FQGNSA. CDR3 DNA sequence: TGTGCCAGCAGCCCGGGGGGGGCCCAGCAGACGCAGTATTTT. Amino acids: CASSPGGAQQTQYF.

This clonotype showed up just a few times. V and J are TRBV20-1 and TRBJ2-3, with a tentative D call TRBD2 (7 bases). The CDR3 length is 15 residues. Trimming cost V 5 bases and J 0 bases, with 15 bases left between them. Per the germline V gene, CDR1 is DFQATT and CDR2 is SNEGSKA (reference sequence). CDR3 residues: CSAHRGGASTDTQYF. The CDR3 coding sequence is TGCAGTGCTCACCGTGGGGGGGCTAGCACAGATACGCAGTATTTT.

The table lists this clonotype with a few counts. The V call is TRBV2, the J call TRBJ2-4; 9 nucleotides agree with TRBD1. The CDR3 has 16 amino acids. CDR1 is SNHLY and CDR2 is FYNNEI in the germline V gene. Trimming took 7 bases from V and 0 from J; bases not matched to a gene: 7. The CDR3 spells CASNDRGALAKNIQYF. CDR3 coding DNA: TGTGCCAGCAATGACAGGGGGGCGCTAGCCAAAAACATTCAGTACTTC. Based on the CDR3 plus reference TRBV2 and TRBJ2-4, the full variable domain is EPEVTQTPSHQVTQMGQEVILRCVPISNHLYFYWYRQILGQKVEFLVSFYNNEISEKSEIFDDQFSVERPDGSNFTLKIRSTKLEDSAMYFCASNDRGALAKNIQYFGAGTRLSVL.

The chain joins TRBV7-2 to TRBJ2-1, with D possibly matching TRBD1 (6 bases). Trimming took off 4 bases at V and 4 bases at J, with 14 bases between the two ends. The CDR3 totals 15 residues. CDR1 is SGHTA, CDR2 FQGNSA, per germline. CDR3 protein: CASSYEVGAYNEQFF. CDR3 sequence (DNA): TGTGCCAGCAGCTACGAGGTGGGGGCGTACAATGAGCAGTTCTTC.

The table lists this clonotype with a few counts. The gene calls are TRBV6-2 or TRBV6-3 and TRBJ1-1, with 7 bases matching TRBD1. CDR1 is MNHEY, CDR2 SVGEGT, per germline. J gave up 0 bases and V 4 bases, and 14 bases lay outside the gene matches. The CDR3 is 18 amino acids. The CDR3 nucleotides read TGTGCCAGCAGTTTCATCGGGAGACAGGGAGGGATGAACACTGAAGCTTTCTTT. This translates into CASSFIGRQGGMNTEAFF.

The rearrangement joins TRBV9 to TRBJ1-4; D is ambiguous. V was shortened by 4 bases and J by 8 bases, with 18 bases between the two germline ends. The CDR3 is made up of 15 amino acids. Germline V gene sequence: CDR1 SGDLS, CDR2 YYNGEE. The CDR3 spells CASSPDGTYGEKLFF. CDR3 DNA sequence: TGTGCCAGCAGCCCGGACGGTACCTACGGGGAAAAACTGTTTTTT.

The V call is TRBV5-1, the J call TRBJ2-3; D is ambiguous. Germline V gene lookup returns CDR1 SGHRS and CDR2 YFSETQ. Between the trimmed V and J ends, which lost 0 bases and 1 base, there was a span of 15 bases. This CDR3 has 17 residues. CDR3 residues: CASSLEGRLVGTDTQYF. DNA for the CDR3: TGCGCCAGCAGCTTGGAAGGCAGGTTAGTCGGCACAGATACGCAGTATTTT.

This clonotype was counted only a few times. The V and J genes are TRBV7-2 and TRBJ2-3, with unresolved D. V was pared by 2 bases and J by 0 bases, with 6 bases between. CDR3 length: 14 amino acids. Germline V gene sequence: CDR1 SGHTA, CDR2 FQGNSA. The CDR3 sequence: CASSLQRSTDTQYF. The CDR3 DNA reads TGTGCCAGCAGCTTACAGCGAAGCACAGATACGCAGTATTTT.

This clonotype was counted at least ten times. The CDR3 bases are TGTGCCAGCAGTTTGAACCAGGGTAGCTACGAGCAGTACTTC. It codes for CASSLNQGSYEQYF. The chain couples TRBV12-3 or TRBV12-4 to TRBJ2-7; D perhaps matches TRBD1 (5 bases). Trimming pared 3 bases from V and 3 bases from J, leaving 12 bases between. The CDR3 is 14 amino acids.

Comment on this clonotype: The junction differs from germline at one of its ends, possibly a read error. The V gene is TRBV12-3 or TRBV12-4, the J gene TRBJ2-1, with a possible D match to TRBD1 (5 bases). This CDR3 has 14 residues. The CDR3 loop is CASRLGEGRDEQFF. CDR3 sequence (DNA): TGTGCCAGCAGGTTAGGTGAAGGCAGGGATGAACAGTTCTTC.

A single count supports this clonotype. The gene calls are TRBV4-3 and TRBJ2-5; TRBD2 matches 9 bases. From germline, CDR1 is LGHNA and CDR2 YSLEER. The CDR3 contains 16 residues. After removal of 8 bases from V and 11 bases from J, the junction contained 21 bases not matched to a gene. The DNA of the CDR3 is TGCGCCAGCGGCGATCCGAGCGGGGGGCTATACAATGGGCAGTACTTC. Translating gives CASGDPSGGLYNGQYF.

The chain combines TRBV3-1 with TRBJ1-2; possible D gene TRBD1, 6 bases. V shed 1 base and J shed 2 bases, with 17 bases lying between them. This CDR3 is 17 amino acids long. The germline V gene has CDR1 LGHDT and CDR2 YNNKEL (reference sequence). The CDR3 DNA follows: TGTGCCAGCAGCCAAGGGTCCGCGGGACACCTCAACTATGGCTACACCTTC. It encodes CASSQGSAGHLNYGYTF.

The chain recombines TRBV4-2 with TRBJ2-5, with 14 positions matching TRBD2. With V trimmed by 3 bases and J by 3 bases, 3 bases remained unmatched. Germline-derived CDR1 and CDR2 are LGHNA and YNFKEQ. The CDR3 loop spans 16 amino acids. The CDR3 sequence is CASSQGLAGAKETQYF. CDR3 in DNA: TGTGCCAGCAGCCAGGGACTAGCGGGGGCTAAAGAGACCCAGTACTTC.

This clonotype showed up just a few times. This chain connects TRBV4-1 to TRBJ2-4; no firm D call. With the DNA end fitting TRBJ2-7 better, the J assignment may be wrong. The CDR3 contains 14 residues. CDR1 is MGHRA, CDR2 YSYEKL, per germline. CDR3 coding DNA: TGCGCCAGCAGCGCCCGTGACGTCTCGAACGAGCAGTACTTC. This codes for CASSARDVSNEQYF.

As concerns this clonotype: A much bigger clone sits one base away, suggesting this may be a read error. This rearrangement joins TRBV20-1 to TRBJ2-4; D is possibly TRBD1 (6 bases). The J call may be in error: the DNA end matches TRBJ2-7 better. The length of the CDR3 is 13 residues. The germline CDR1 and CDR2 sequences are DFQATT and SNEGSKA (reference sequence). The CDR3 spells CSAPTTGSLEQYF. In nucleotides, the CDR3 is TGCAGTGCCCCAACGACAGGCTCCCTCGAGCAGTACTTC.

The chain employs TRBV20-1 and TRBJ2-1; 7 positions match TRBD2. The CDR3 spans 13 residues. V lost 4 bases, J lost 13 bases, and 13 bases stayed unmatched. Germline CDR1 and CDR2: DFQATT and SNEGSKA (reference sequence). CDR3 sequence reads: CSANRDYIKTQFF. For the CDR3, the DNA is TGCAGTGCTAACCGGGACTACATAAAGACCCAGTTCTTC.

The CDR3 is CSARDRVRGAPYNEQYF. The DNA of the CDR3 is TGCAGTGCTAGAGATCGGGTGCGGGGGGCGCCCTACAATGAGCAGTACTTC. The chain uses TRBV20-1 and TRBJ2-1; 8 bases map to TRBD2. The assigned J gene may be wrong: the sequence end matches TRBJ2-7 better. From germline, CDR1 is DFQATT and CDR2 SNEGSKA (reference sequence). The CDR3 has 17 amino acids.

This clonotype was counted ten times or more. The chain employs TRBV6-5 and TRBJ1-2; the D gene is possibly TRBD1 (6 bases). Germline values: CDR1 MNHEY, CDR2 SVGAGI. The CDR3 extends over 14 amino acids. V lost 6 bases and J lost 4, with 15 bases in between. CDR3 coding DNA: TGTGCCAGCAGCCGAGACAGGAGCAGCTATGGCTACACCTTC. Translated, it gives CASSRDRSSYGYTF.

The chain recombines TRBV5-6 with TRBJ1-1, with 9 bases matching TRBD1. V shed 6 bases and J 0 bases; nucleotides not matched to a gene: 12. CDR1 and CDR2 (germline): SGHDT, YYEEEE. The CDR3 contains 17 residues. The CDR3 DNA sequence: TGTGCCAGCAACGGTGACAGGGGGACAGGAATGAACACTGAAGCTTTCTTT. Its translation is CASNGDRGTGMNTEAFF.

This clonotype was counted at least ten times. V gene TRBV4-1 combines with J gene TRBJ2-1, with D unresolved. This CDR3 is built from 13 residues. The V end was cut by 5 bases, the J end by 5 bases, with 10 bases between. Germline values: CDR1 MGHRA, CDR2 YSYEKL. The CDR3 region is CASSRGRDNEQFF. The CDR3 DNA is TGCGCCAGCAGCAGAGGACGGGACAATGAGCAGTTCTTC.

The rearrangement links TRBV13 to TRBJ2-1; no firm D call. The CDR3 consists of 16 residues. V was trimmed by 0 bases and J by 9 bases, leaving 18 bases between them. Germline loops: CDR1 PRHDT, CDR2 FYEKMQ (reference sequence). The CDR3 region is CASSLGVRQSYSEQFF. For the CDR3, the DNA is TGTGCCAGCAGCTTAGGGGTCCGACAATCGTATAGTGAGCAGTTCTTC.